These 9 T cell receptor beta chains share one sample of origin, sequenced in a study of post-analysis software for immune sequencing data. Study outcomes and limitations: Included in a set of four or five TRBV segments more frequent in patients than controls were TRBV5-6, TRBV5-1 and TRBV20-1.

Unique-molecular-identifier-tagged TCR beta cDNA libraries were used. One entry per CDR3 protein results from TCRdb running MiXCR on the PCR reads. This sample has approximately 770,000 distinct CDR3 sequences, with 40% to 55% found just once. These TCRs' antigens remain unknown. The specimen was blood. The receptors originated from a girl aged 5-17 years with multiple sclerosis.

The chain is built from TRBV7-3 and TRBJ1-5, with TRBD1 identical over 8 bases. This CDR3 is built from 14 residues. J lost 6 bases, V lost 6 bases, and 7 bases had no gene match. CDR1 SGHTA and CDR2 FQGTGA come from the germline V gene. This CDR3 reads CASRGRQGAQPQHF. The CDR3 nucleotides are TGTGCCAGCAGAGGTCGGCAGGGGGCTCAGCCCCAGCATTTT.

The chain joins TRBV7-9 to TRBJ2-7, with D possibly being TRBD1 (5 bases). The CDR3 is made up of 15 amino acids. Per the germline V gene, CDR1 is SEHNR and CDR2 is FQNEAQ (reference sequence). V was clipped by 1 base and J by 5 bases, with 15 bases between them. The CDR3, as DNA: TGTGCCAGCAGCTTAGATGCGGCAGGGCCCCACGAGCAGTACTTC. It codes for CASSLDAAGPHEQYF.

The J gene is TRBJ1-1, the V gene TRBV9; D uncertain. Trimming stripped 0 bases from V and 1 base from J, with 13 bases between. The germline V gene has CDR1 SGDLS and CDR2 YYNGEE. The CDR3 is 16 residues long. The CDR3 is CASSVGTGFKNTEAFF. The DNA for the CDR3 is TGTGCCAGCAGCGTAGGGACGGGATTTAAGAACACTGAAGCTTTCTTT.

V is TRBV4-3 and J is TRBJ2-4, with a tentative D call TRBD1 (5 bases). TRBJ2-7 explains the end of the DNA better; the J call may be wrong. The CDR3 sequence is 15 residues long. Germline V lookup: CDR1 LGHNA, CDR2 YSLEER. The CDR3 DNA is TGCGCCAGCAGCCAAGATCAGGGCTCCCCCTACGAGCAGTACTTC. Protein: CASSQDQGSPYEQYF.

This clonotype turned up a few times. The DNA of the CDR3 is TGCAGTGCCCCACTAGCGTACTATGAGCAGTTCTTC. Translating gives CSAPLAYYEQFF. The V call is TRBV20-1, the J call TRBJ2-1; 7 bases fit TRBD2. V lost 6 bases and J lost 8; bases outside the gene matches: 7. This CDR3 has 12 amino acids. Germline V CDR1 and CDR2: DFQATT, SNEGSKA (reference sequence).

V gene TRBV10-3 combines with J gene TRBJ1-1; D ambiguous. CDR3 length equals 14 residues. The germline V gene encodes CDR1 ENHRY and CDR2 SYGVKD. V dropped 11 bases and J dropped 1 base, with 17 bases sitting between them. CDR3 residues: CASLSGRRNTEAFF. The CDR3 nucleotides are TGTGCCTCCCTCTCTGGGCGTCGGAACACTGAAGCTTTCTTT.

The chain joins TRBV24-1 to TRBJ2-7; D is possibly TRBD1 or TRBD2 (8 bases each). Trimming shortened V by 10 bases and J by 6 bases, and 15 bases separated the two germline ends. This CDR3 contains 12 residues. Germline loops: CDR1 KGHDR, CDR2 SFDVKD. This CDR3 is CATSGTGSEQYF. The DNA of the CDR3 is TGTGCCACTAGCGGGACAGGCTCCGAGCAGTACTTC.

The chain joins TRBV12-3 or TRBV12-4 to TRBJ1-2; no reliable D call. V lost 5 bases and J lost 8, with 9 bases in between. The CDR3 is made up of 11 amino acids. CDR3 sequence: CASSTVFGYTF. The CDR3 nucleotides are TGTGCCAGCAGTACGGTGTTCGGCTACACCTTC.

The J gene is TRBJ1-2, the V gene TRBV5-1; 7 positions agree with TRBD1. Germline V CDR1 and CDR2: SGHRS, YFSETQ. The V segment lost 5 bases and the J segment 2 bases; nucleotides outside the gene matches: 9. The CDR3 length is 15 residues. The CDR3 region is CASRMTGSENYGYTF. In DNA form, the CDR3 reads TGCGCCAGCAGGATGACAGGGTCAGAGAACTATGGCTACACCTTC.